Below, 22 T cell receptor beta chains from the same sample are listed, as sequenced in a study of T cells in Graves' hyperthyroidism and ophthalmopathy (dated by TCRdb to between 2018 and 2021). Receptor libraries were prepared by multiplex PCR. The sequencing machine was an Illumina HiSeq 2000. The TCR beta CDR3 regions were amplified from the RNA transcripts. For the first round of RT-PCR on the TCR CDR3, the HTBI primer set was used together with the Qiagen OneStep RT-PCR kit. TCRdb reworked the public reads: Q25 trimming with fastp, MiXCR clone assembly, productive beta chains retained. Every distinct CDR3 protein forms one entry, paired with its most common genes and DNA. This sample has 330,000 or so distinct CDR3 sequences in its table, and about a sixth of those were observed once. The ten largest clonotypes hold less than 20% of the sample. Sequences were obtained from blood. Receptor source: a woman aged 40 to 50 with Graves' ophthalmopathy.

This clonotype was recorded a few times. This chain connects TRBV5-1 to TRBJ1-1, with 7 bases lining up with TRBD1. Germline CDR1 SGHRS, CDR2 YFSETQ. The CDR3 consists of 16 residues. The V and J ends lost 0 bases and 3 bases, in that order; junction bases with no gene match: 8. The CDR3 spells CASSLAPTGSYTEAFF. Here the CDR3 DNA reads TGCGCCAGCAGCTTGGCCCCGACAGGGAGCTACACTGAAGCTTTCTTT.

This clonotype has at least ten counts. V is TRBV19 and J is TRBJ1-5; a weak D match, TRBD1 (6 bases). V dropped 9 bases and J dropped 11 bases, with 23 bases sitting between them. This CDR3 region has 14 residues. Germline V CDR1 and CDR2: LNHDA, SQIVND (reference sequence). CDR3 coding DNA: TGTGCCAGCTCACAGGGACTGGCGGTGGTGGCCCAGCATTTT. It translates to CASSQGLAVVAQHF.

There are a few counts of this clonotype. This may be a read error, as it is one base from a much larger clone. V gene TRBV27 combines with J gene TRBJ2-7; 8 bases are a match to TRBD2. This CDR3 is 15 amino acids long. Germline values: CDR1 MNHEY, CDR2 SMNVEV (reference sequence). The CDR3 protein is CVSSLSGGGLQGQYF. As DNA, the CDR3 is TGTGTCAGCAGTTTAAGCGGGGGCGGACTCCAAGGGCAGTACTTC.

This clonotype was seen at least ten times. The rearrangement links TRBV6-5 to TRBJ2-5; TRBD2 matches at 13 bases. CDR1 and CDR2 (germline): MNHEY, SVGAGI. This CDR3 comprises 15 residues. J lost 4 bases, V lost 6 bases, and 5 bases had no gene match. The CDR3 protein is CASSHGLAGAETQYF. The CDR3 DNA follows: TGTGCCAGCAGCCATGGACTAGCGGGGGCAGAGACCCAGTACTTC.

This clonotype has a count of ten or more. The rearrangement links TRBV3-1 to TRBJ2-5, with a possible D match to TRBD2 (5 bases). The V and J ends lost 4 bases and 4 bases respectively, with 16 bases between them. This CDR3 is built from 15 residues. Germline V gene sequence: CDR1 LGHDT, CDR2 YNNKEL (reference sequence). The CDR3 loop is CASSRTWTDRETQYF. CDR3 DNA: TGTGCCAGCAGCCGAACTTGGACTGATCGAGAGACCCAGTACTTC.

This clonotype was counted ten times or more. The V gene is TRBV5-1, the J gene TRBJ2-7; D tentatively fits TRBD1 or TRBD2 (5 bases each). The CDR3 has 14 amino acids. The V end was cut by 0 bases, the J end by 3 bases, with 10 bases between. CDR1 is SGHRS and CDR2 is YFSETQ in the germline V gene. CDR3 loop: CASSLAGSDYEQYF. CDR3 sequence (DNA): TGCGCCAGCAGCTTGGCAGGGAGTGACTACGAGCAGTACTTC.

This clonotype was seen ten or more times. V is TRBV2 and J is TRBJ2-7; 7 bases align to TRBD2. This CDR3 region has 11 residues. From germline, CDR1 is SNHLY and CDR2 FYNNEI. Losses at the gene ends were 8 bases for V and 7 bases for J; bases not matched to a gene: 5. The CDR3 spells CASHRAGEQYF. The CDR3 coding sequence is TGTGCCAGCCATAGAGCGGGGGAGCAGTACTTC.

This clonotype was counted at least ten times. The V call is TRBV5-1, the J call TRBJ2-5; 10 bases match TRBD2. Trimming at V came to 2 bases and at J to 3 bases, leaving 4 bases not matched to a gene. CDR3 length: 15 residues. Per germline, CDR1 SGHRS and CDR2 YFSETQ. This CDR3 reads CASSLELAGKETQYF. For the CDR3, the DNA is TGCGCCAGCAGCTTAGAACTAGCGGGGAAAGAGACCCAGTACTTC.

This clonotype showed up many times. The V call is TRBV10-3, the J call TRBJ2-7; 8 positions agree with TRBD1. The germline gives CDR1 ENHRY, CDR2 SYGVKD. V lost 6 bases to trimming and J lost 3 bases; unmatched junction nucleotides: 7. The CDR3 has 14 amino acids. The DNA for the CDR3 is TGTGCCATCAGGGGCGACAGGGGAGACTACGAGCAGTACTTC. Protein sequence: CAIRGDRGDYEQYF.

In DNA, the CDR3 is TGTGCCAGCAACCCTCCCTCTGGAAACACCATATATTTT. Its protein is CASNPPSGNTIYF. This chain links TRBV6-1 with TRBJ1-3; D unresolved. The V gene lost 7 bases and the J gene lost 0 bases, with 7 bases spanning the gap. CDR3 size: 13 residues. Per germline, CDR1 MNHNS and CDR2 SASEGT.

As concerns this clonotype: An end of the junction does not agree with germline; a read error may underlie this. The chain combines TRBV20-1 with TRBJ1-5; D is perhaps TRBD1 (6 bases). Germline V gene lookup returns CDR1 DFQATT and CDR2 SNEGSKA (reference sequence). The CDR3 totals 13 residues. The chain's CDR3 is CSANEGVGQPQPF. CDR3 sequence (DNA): TGCAGTGCTAATGAGGGGGTAGGTCAGCCCCAGCCTTTT.

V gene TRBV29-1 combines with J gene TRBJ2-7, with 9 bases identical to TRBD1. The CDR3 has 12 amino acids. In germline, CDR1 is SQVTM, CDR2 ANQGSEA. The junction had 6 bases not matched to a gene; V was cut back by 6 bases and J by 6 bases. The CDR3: CSVPGQGAEQYF. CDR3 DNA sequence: TGCAGCGTGCCGGGACAGGGCGCCGAGCAGTACTTC.

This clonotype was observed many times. The CDR3 nucleotides read TGTGCCAGCAGTTTAGGCAGGGGGCGAGAGACCCAGTACTTC. Translated, it gives CASSLGRGRETQYF. The chain is built from TRBV28 and TRBJ2-5; 8 positions agree with TRBD1. J was trimmed by 4 bases and V by 2 bases; bases with no gene match: 3. This CDR3 has 14 amino acids. The germline V gene has CDR1 MDHEN and CDR2 SYDVKM.

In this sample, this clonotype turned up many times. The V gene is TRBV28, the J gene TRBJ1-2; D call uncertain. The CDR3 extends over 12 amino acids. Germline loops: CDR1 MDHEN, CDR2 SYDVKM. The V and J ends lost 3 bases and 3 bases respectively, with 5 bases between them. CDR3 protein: CASSFYHYGYTF. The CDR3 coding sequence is TGTGCCAGCAGTTTTTATCACTATGGCTACACCTTC.

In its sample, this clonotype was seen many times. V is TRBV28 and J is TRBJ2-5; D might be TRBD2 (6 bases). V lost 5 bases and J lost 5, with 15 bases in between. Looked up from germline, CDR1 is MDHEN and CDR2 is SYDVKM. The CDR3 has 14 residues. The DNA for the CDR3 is TGTGCCAGCAGTCCCCACCGAGGGAGGGAGACCCAGTACTTC. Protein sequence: CASSPHRGRETQYF.

The CDR3 spells CASSYSRGGGSSYEQYF. The DNA of the CDR3 is TGTGCCAGCAGTTACTCGCGGGGAGGCGGGAGCTCCTACGAGCAGTACTTC. The gene calls are TRBV6-5 and TRBJ2-7; 7 positions agree with TRBD2. V gave up 0 bases and J gave up 0 bases; unmatched junction bases: 8. CDR3 size: 17 residues. Germline CDR1 reads MNHEY; CDR2 reads SVGAGI.

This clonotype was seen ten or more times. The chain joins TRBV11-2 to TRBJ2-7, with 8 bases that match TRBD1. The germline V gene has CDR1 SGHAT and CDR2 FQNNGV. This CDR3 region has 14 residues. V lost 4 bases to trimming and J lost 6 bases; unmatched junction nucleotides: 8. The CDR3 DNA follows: TGTGCCAGCAGCTCCTACGACAGGGGAGGCGAGCAGTACTTC. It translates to CASSSYDRGGEQYF. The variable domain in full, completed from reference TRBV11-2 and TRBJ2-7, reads EAGVAQSPRYKIIEKRQSVAFWCNPISGHATLYWYQQILGQGPKLLIQFQNNGVVDDSQLPKDRFSAERLKGVDSTLKIQPAKLEDSAVYLCASSSYDRGGEQYFGPGTRLTVT.

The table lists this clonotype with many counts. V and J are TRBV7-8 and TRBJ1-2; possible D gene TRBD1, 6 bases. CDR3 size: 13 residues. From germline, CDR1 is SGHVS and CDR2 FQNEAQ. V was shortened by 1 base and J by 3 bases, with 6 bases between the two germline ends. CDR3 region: CASSLDRDYGYTF. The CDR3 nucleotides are TGTGCCAGCAGCTTAGACAGGGACTATGGCTACACCTTC.

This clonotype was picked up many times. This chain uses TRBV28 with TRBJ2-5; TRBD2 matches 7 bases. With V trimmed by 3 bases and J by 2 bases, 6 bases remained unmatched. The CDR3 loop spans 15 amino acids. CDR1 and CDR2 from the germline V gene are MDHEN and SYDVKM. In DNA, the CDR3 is TGTGCCAGCAGTTTCAGCGGGAAAAAACAAGAGACCCAGTACTTC. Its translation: CASSFSGKKQETQYF.

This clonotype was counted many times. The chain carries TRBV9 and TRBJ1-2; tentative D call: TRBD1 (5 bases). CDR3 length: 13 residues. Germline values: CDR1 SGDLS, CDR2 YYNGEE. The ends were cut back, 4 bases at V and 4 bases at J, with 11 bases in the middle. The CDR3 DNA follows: TGTGCCAGCAGCTCGGCGACAGCCTATGGCTACACCTTC. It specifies CASSSATAYGYTF.

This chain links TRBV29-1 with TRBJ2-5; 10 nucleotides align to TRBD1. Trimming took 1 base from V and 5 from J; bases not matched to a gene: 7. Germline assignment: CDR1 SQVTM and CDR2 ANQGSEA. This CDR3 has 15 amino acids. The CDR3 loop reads CSVEGTGGVQETQYF. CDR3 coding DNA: TGCAGCGTTGAAGGGACAGGGGGAGTTCAGGAGACCCAGTACTTC.

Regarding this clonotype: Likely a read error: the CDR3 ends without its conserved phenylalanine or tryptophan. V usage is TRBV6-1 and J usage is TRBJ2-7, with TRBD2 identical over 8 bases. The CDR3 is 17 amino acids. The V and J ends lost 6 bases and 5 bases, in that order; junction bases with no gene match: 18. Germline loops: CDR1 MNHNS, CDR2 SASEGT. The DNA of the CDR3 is TGTGCCAGCAGGCAACTCGGGGGGGAGGGCCCTGGCGACGAGCAGTACTCC. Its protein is CASRQLGGEGPGDEQYS.